One and the same sample provided the 10 T cell receptor beta chains below, sequenced in a study of cytomegalovirus exposure and HLA in healthy donors. PCR amplification relied on 60 Vbeta primers (plus 13 Jbeta primers). Using immunoSEQ multiplex PCR, the repertoire was profiled, and TCRdb retains in-frame clones only, with some absent. Counted here are some 150,000 clones, around 79% occurring once; the ten biggest clones make up around 6.1%. Source material: PBMCs. These receptors originate from a man aged 30 to 39 in good health and CMV-seropositive.

This chain links TRBV28 with TRBJ2-5; D gene unclear. Deletions cut 5 bases from V and 5 bases from J, with 18 bases between. The CDR3 totals 15 residues. The V gene's germline CDR1 is MDHEN and CDR2 SYDVKM. The CDR3 bases are TGTGCCAGCAGTGGGCGTGGTTTTAATAGGGAGACCCAGTACTTC. Translation: CASSGRGFNRETQYF.

The chain is built from TRBV12-5 and TRBJ2-1, with TRBD2 matching 8 bases. The CDR3 has 16 residues. Germline V gene sequence: CDR1 LGHNT, CDR2 FRNRAP. The V gene end was trimmed by 6 bases and the J gene end by 6 bases; junction bases not matched to a gene: 13. CDR3 coding DNA: TGTGCTAGTGGCGATGGGACGGGGGGGCCTCGCAATGAGCAGTTCTTC. Its translation: CASGDGTGGPRNEQFF.

This clone turned up a few times. The rearrangement links TRBV6-5 to TRBJ1-5; D gene ambiguous. CDR1 is MNHEY and CDR2 is SVGAGI in the germline V gene. This CDR3 contains 13 residues. The V end was cut by 0 bases, the J end by 6 bases, with 6 bases between. CDR3 amino acids: CASSYSKSQPQHF. The CDR3 DNA follows: TGTGCCAGCAGTTACTCGAAGAGTCAGCCCCAGCATTTT.

Points on this clone: At one of its ends the junction is not consistent with the germline gene, which may arise from a read error. The chain has TRBV7-9 and TRBJ2-7; the match to TRBD1 covers 7 bases. In germline, CDR1 is SEHNR, CDR2 FQNEAQ (reference sequence). The length of the CDR3 is 16 residues. CDR3 loop: CSSSLGATDRVYEQYF. DNA for the CDR3: TGTTCCAGCAGCTTAGGTGCGACAGACAGGGTCTACGAGCAGTACTTC.

This chain joins TRBV4-2 and TRBJ2-7; 9 bases align to TRBD2. The CDR3 runs to 15 residues. Germline values: CDR1 LGHNA, CDR2 YNFKEQ. V gave up 0 bases and J gave up 3 bases; unmatched junction bases: 3. CDR3 in amino acids: CASSQDPAGGYEQYF. The CDR3, as DNA: TGTGCCAGCAGCCAAGACCCAGCGGGAGGCTACGAGCAGTACTTC.

This clone was found a few times. V and J are TRBV6-1 and TRBJ2-7; a weak D match, TRBD1 (7 bases). Germline-derived CDR1 and CDR2 are MNHNS and SASEGT. Trimming stripped 0 bases from V and 4 bases from J, with 13 bases between. The length of the CDR3 is 15 residues. The CDR3 region has the DNA TGTGCCAGCAGTGAAGCGCAGGGGGGTAGTTACGAGCAGTACTTC. As protein: CASSEAQGGSYEQYF.

V is TRBV5-8 and J is TRBJ2-1; 10 bases align to TRBD2. The CDR3 spans 15 residues. Germline loops: CDR1 SGHTS, CDR2 YDEGEE. The V segment lost 3 bases and the J segment 8 bases; nucleotides outside the gene matches: 8. CDR3 sequence (DNA): TGTGCCAGCAGCTCAGAGCGGGAGGGCCTTGATGAGCAGTTCTTC. Translated, it gives CASSSEREGLDEQFF.

The CDR3: CASSRDRALETQYF. The CDR3 nucleotides are TGTGCCAGCAGCCGGGACAGGGCTTTGGAGACCCAGTACTTC. The rearrangement joins TRBV6-1 to TRBJ2-5; TRBD1 matches 9 bases. The CDR3 is 14 amino acids. V gave up 6 bases and J gave up 5 bases; unmatched junction bases: 7. Germline CDR1 MNHNS, CDR2 SASEGT.

J is TRBJ1-5 and V is TRBV6-1; TRBD1 agrees at 8 bases. V lost 7 bases and J lost 2; bases outside the gene matches: 7. Germline CDR1 and CDR2: MNHNS and SASEGT. The CDR3 extends over 15 amino acids. The CDR3 protein is CASKRQGTGNQPQHF. The CDR3 nucleotides read TGTGCCAGCAAGCGACAGGGGACGGGCAATCAGCCCCAGCATTTT.

CDR3 coding DNA: TGCGCCAGCAGCTCAGGGGAATCCTACGAGCAGTACTTC. This encodes CASSSGESYEQYF. V gene TRBV5-1 combines with J gene TRBJ2-7, with a tentative D call TRBD1 (6 bases). Germline V gene sequence: CDR1 SGHRS, CDR2 YFSETQ. V dropped 3 bases and J dropped 1 base, with 8 bases sitting between them. This CDR3 has 13 amino acids.